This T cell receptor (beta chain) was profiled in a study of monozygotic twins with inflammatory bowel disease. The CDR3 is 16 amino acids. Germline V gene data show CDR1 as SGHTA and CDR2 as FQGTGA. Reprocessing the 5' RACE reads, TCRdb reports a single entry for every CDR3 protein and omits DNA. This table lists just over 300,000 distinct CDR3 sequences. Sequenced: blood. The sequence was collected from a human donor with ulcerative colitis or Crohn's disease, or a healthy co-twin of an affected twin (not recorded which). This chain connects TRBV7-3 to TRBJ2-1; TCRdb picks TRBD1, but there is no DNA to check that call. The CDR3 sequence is CASSSTGTRAYNEQFF.